Shown below are 3 T cell receptor beta chains from a single sample sequenced in a study of cytomegalovirus exposure and HLA in healthy donors. PCR was performed using 60 Vbeta and 13 Jbeta primers. Generated by immunoSEQ multiplex PCR, the TCRdb table keeps only in-frame clones and is missing some. The sample lists approximately 170,000 clones; over 70% were seen once. Material for sequencing was PBMCs. The source is a man aged 45-60 years in good health and CMV-seropositive.

The chain joins TRBV4-2 to TRBJ2-3, with 8 positions matching TRBD2. CDR1 is LGHNA and CDR2 is YNFKEQ in the germline V gene. CDR3 length equals 16 residues. Trimming at V came to 0 bases and at J to 5 bases, leaving 7 bases not matched to a gene. CDR3 DNA sequence: TGTGCCAGCAGCCAAGATCCAAGCGGGAGTTTAGATACGCAGTATTTT. The encoded protein is CASSQDPSGSLDTQYF.

V usage is TRBV6-1 and J usage is TRBJ1-6; D is uncertain. The V end lost 4 bases, the J end lost 7 bases, and 17 bases lay between the germline ends. Looked up from germline, CDR1 is MNHNS and CDR2 is SASEGT. This CDR3 comprises 16 residues. As DNA, the CDR3 is TGTGCCAGCAGTGCGGTCTTGACGGGAAGCAATTCACCCCTCCACTTT. Translated, it gives CASSAVLTGSNSPLHF.

This clone was counted a few times. In DNA, the CDR3 is TGTGCCAGCAGCCAACCGGGACTAGCGCAGAACAATGAGCAGTTCTTC. As protein: CASSQPGLAQNNEQFF. The V and J genes are TRBV7-2 and TRBJ2-1; TRBD2 matches 10 bases. Germline V CDR1 and CDR2: SGHTA, FQGNSA. Germline trimming cut 5 bases from V and 5 bases from J; bases unmatched to any gene: 9. The CDR3 runs to 16 residues.